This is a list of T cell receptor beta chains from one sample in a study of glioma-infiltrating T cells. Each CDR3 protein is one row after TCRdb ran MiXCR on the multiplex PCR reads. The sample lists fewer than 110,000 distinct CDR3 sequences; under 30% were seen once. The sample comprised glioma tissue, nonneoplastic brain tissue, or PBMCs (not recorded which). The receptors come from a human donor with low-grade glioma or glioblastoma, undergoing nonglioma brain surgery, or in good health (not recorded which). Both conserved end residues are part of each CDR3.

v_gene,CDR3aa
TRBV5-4,CASRGGPEETQYF
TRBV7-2,CASSFLLAGRDTQYF
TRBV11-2,CASSHRGQSYNSPLHF
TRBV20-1,CSAPGPRRRTDTQYF
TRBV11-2,CASSGGVYTDTQYF
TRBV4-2,CASSPASLDTQYF
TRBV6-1,CASSSFDRGYQETQYF
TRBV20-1,CSASDRGNEQYF
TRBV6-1,CASSYLRSSYNSPLHF
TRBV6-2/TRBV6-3,CATQRGLDTEAFF
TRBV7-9,CASGDYYLTGVGDTQYF
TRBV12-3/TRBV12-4,CASSLSGQAYNEQFF
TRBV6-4,CASSATQANTGELFF
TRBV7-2,CASSPNIQETQYF
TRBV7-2,CASSPNQGGTNEKLFF
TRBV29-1,CSVGWGQGASGYTF
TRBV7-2,CASSLWGAGYEQYF
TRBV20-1,CSARESGRRNQPQHF
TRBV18,CASSPVVFEQYF
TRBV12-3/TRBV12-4,CASRTNRASRRGYTF
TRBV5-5,CASSLRVLGTEAFF
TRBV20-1,CSATDLAGTNIQYF
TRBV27,CASMGTLGYTIYF
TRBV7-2,CASSSASQSSGNTIYF
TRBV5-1,CASSAGQGADTQYF
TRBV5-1,CASSLGQSNQPQHF
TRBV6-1,CASGRGTVFSPLHF
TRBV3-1,CASSQVTAEGKLFF
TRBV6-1,CASSDFGTGIYQPQHF
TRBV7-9,CASSLLDSNQPQHF
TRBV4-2,CASSQAFTAGTEAFF
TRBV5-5,CASSKHPDGSYGQYF
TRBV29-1,CSGSGAGNTIYF
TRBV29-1,CSVEDLTAPSSYNEQFF
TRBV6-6,CASSYSNRGTEAFF
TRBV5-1,CASSEWDSETDTQYF
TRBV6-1,CASSDLQVGNQPQHF
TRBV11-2,CASSGETAGHQPQHF
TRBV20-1,CSARGIEGARSPLHF
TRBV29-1,CSVLLHLAGGTDTQYF
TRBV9,CASSPTAGVAQPQHF
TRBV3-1,CASSRHRSGGLNSYNEQFF
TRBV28,CASTPGGWTEAFF
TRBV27,CASTRTGDTEAFF
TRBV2,CASSDQLAKNIQYF
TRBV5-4,CASSEDRFNSPLHF
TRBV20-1,CSARDPQRGGETQYF
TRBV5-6,CASSLTGDTQYF
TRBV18,CASSRDRDGNTIYF
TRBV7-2,CASSLDWINTIYF
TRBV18,CASSSGTEAFF
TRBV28,CASSALDREGNTIYF